This TCR beta chain came from a study of blood T cell repertoires in COVID-19 (dated by TCRdb to about 2020). For the wider study: Samples covering the acute and convalescent phases of COVID-19 were provided by collaborators in the United States, Italy and Spain. The prospective study material was composed of cDNA or gDNA derived from T cells, B-cell-depleted T cells, or PBMCs. Deeply sampled blood TCRbeta repertoires from subjects exposed to, actively infected with, or recovered from COVID-19 were included in the dataset. The repertoires were released in a freely available public database meant as a resource for research on the immune response to SARS-CoV-2. Samples came from the ongoing ImmuneRACE study (first 160 participants) plus 1,254 subjects from 6 global collaborators. Nearly every sample came with metadata listing a de-identified subject ID, COVID-19 status, age in years and sex. Where available, HLA class I and class II types were taken from metadata supplied by the sample provider and were not determined by assay-based typing.

General study outcomes and caveats: The amount of clinical and demographic metadata varied by source and participant and was provided uncurated.

TCRbeta CDR3 regions were amplified from genomic DNA by means of the immunoSEQ Assay, a bias-controlled multiplex PCR. As for the original processing: Within the assay, amplification of reference gene primers was used to estimate how many nucleated cells each sample contained. To quantify the absolute abundance of each unique TCRbeta CDR3 rearrangement, sequence reads were collapsed and filtered. For each sample, productive Simpson clonality was calculated by taking the square root of Simpson's diversity index across productive rearrangements. The source is immuneACCESS, and TCRdb retained only in-frame sequences with V and J called. Part of the clones is not carried over; for the studies checked, unresolved V genes explain less than half of this, and the remainder is unexplained. The V and J calls and clone size were taken over from that table, and D and trimming were inferred from the DNA. A total of about 120,000 clones appear in this sample, over 60% of them only once. The ten largest clones represent about 1.9% of the sample.

This clone is a singleton in its sample. Its specific antigen is unknown. No much larger clonotype is one base removed from it; base qualities were not supplied. Each collaborating institution followed its own protocols to collect whole blood in K2EDTA tubes. For TCRbeta analysis, collaborators shipped samples in one of three forms: frozen whole blood, isolated PBMCs, or DNA extracted from either of those sample types. The germline V gene encodes CDR1 ENHRY and CDR2 SYGVKD. The CDR3 holds 15 amino acids from the cysteine to the phenylalanine. Just CDR3 DNA is preserved here, 45 bases in frame from base 1. At the junction V is shortened by 2 bases and J by 0 bases, with 10 bases in between.

The TCR comes from a woman in her sixties or seventies with acute or convalescent COVID-19. The specimen was peripheral blood. The receptor chain draws on TRBV10-3 and TRBJ1-1, with the D gene too uncertain to name. The CDR3 in this case is CAISETASMNTEAFF. The bases read TGTGCCATCAGTGAGACAGCTTCCATGAACACTGAAGCTTTCTTT.